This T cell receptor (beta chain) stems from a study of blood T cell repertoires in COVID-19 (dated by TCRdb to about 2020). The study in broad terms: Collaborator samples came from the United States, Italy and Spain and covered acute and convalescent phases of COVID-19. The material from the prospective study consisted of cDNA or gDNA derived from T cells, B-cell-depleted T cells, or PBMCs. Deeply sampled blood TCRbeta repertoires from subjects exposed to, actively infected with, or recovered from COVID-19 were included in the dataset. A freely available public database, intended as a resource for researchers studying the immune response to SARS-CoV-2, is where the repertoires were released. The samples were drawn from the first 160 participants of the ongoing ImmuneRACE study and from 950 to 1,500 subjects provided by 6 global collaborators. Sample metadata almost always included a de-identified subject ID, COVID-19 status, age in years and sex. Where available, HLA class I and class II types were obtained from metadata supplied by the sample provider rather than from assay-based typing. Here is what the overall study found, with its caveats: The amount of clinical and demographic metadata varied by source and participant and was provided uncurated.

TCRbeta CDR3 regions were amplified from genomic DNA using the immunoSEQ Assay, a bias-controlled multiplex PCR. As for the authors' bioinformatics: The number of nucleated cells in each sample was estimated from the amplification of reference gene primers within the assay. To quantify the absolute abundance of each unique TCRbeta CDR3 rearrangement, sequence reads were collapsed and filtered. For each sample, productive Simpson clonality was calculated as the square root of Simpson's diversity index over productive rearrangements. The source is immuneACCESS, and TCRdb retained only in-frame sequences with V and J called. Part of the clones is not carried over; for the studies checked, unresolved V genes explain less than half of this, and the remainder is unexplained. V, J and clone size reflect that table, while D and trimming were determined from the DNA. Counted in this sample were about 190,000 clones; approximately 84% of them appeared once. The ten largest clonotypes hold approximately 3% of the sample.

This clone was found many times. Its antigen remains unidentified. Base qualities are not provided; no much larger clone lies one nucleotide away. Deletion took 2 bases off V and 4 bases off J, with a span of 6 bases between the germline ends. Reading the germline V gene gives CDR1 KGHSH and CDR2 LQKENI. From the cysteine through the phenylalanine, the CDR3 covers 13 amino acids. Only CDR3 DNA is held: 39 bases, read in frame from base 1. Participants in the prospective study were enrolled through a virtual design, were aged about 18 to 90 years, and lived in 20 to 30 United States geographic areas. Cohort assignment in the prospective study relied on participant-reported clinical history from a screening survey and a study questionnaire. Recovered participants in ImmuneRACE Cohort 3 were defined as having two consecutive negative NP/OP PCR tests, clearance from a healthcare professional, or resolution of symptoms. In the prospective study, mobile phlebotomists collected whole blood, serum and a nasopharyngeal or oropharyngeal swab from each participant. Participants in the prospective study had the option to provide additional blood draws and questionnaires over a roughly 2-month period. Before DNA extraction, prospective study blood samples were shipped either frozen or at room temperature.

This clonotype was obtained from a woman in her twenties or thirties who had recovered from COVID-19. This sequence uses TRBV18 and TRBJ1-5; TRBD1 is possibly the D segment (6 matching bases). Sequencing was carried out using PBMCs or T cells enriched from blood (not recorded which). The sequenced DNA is TGTGCCAGCTCACCAGACAGGAATCAGCCCCAGCATTTT. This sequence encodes CASSPDRNQPQHF. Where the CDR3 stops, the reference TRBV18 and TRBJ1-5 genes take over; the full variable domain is NAGVMQNPRHLVRRRGQEARLRCSPMKGHSHVYWYRQLPEEGLKFMVYLQKENIIDESGMPKERFSAEFPKEGPSILRIQQVVRGDSAAYFCASSPDRNQPQHFGDGTRLSIL.